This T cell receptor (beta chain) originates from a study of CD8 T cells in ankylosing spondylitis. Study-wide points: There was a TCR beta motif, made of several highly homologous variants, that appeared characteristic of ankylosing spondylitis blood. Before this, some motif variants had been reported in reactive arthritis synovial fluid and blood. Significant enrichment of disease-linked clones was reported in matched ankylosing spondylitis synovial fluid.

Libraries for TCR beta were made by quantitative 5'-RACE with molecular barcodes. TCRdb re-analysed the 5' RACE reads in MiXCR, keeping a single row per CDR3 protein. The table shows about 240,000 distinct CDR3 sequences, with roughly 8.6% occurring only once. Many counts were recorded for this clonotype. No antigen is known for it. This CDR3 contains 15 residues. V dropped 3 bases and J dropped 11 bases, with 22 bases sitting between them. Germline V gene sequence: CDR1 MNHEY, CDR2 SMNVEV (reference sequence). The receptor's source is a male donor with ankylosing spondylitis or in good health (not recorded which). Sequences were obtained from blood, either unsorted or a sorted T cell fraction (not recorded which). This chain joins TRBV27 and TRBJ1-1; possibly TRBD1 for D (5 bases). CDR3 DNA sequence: TGTGCCAGCAGTTTCGGAGGGACCCCCACGCGGGGGGCTTTCTTT. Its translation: CASSFGGTPTRGAFF.